The 15 T cell receptor beta chains listed next were all sequenced from one sample in a study of Graves' ophthalmopathy and Graves' hyperthyroidism. Transcripts of RNA were the source for amplifying TCR beta CDR3 regions. Second-round multiplex PCR came after first-round RT-PCR with HTBI primers. MiXCR was run by TCRdb on the multiplex PCR reads, yielding one entry per CDR3 protein. In the table there are some 350,000 distinct CDR3 sequences, about 15% of which are singletons. Sequencing used peripheral blood. The receptors shown here come from an adult woman with stable Graves' hyperthyroidism.

This clonotype showed up many times. The chain is built from TRBV30 and TRBJ2-7; TRBD2 agrees at 14 bases. Germline CDR1 is GTSNPN and CDR2 is SVGIG (reference sequence). The CDR3 sequence is 17 residues long. V trimming: 1 base; J trimming: 3 bases; junction bases outside the gene matches: 8. The CDR3 DNA reads as TGTGCCTGGAGTGGACTAGCGGGAGGGAATCCATTCTACGAGCAGTACTTC. Amino acid sequence: CAWSGLAGGNPFYEQYF.

In its sample, this clonotype was seen a few times. This rearrangement joins TRBV28 to TRBJ2-7; 12 bases align to TRBD2. The CDR3 consists of 15 residues. Trimming removed 3 bases from V and 3 bases from J; junction bases left unmatched: 3. CDR1 and CDR2 from the germline V gene are MDHEN and SYDVKM. The CDR3 here is CASSFGTSGYYEQYF. As DNA, the CDR3 is TGTGCCAGCAGTTTTGGGACTAGCGGGTACTACGAGCAGTACTTC.

This clonotype occurred many times. V and J are TRBV12-3 or TRBV12-4 and TRBJ2-7, with a weak D call TRBD1 (7 bases). Trimming removed 1 base from V and 3 bases from J, with 13 bases in between. This CDR3 is built from 15 residues. CDR3 DNA: TGTGCCAGCAGTTTAGGGCGGGACAGTTACTACGAGCAGTACTTC. Protein sequence: CASSLGRDSYYEQYF.

Of note for this clonotype: The CDR3 does not close with the conserved phenylalanine or tryptophan, likely indicating a read error. V and J are TRBV9 and TRBJ1-1; D is undetermined. Germline-derived CDR1 and CDR2 are SGDLS and YYNGEE. This CDR3 is 13 amino acids long. The CDR3 bases are TGTGGCAGCAGCGAACAGCTAAACACTGAAGCTTTCGTT. Its translation: CGSSEQLNTEAFV.

This clonotype turned up a few times. The rearrangement joins TRBV18 to TRBJ1-1; D unresolved. CDR3 length equals 14 residues. Germline V gene lookup returns CDR1 KGHSH and CDR2 LQKENI. Between the trimmed V and J ends, which lost 0 bases and 6 bases, there was a span of 11 bases. DNA of the CDR3: TGTGCCAGCTCACCACCGGCGTCAGGCCCTGAAGCTTTCTTT. Encoded protein: CASSPPASGPEAFF.

This clonotype was detected ten times or more. This chain joins TRBV5-1 and TRBJ2-5, with D uncertain. Germline loops: CDR1 SGHRS, CDR2 YFSETQ. The V end was cut by 5 bases, the J end by 3 bases, with 11 bases between. This CDR3 has 13 amino acids. Here the CDR3 DNA reads TGCGCCAGCAGGACGGCGGAAAAAGAGACCCAGTACTTC. The encoded protein is CASRTAEKETQYF.

In this sample, this clonotype turned up many times. The V call is TRBV25-1, the J call TRBJ2-7; 8 bases match TRBD2. The germline V gene encodes CDR1 MGHDK and CDR2 SYGVNS. Germline trimming cut 0 bases from V and 3 bases from J; bases unmatched to any gene: 7. The CDR3 contains 16 residues. The CDR3 DNA sequence: TGTGCCAGCAGTGAATACCCCCACGGGGGGGACTACGAGCAGTACTTC. Translation: CASSEYPHGGDYEQYF.

A word on this clonotype: The CDR3 ends on some other residue instead of the conserved phenylalanine or tryptophan, so this is likely a read error. The chain combines TRBV14 with TRBJ2-7, with 8 bases that match TRBD2. Germline V gene lookup returns CDR1 SGHDN and CDR2 FVKESK. The CDR3 sequence is 17 residues long. After removal of 1 base from V and 0 bases from J, the junction contained 8 bases not matched to a gene. The CDR3, as DNA: TGTGCCAGCAGCCAAGGTAGGACTAGCTGTTCCTCCTACGAGCAGTACCTC. Translated: CASSQGRTSCSSYEQYL.

This clonotype appeared once. A read error may be the cause here, since a much bigger clone is one base away. The rearrangement uses TRBV19 and TRBJ2-7; D is unclear. The CDR3 runs to 13 residues. Per the germline V gene, CDR1 is LNHDA and CDR2 is SQIVND (reference sequence). CDR3 in DNA: TGTTCCAGTAGTCCGGGTGTAGCCTACGAGCAGTACTTC. Translating it yields CSSSPGVAYEQYF. Looking up the rest from reference TRBV19 and TRBJ2-7 gives the full variable domain: DGGITQSPKYLFRKEGQNVTLSCEQNLNHDAMYWYRQDPGQGLRLIYYSQIVNDFQKGDIAEGYSVSREKKESFPLTVTSAQKNPTAFYLCSSSPGVAYEQYFGPGTRLTVT.

This clonotype was counted ten times or more. The chain combines TRBV24-1 with TRBJ2-2; D is ambiguous. CDR3 size: 15 residues. Germline lookup yields CDR1 KGHDR and CDR2 SFDVKD. With 7 bases removed from V and 6 bases from J, the gap between germline ends came to 17 bases. The CDR3 nucleotides are TGTGCCACCAGCCGGACCGGGCCGTGGGCCGGGGAGCTGTTTTTT. This sequence encodes CATSRTGPWAGELFF.

The chain recombines TRBV4-1 with TRBJ1-2; TRBD1 is a possible D gene (5 bases). This CDR3 comprises 15 residues. Trimming took off 2 bases at V and 5 bases at J, with 15 bases between the two ends. Germline values: CDR1 MGHRA, CDR2 YSYEKL. The CDR3 nucleotides are TGCGCCAGCAGCCAAATGGTATGGGACGGTTATGGCTACACCTTC. Its protein product is CASSQMVWDGYGYTF.

V gene TRBV29-1 combines with J gene TRBJ2-7; D remains ambiguous. CDR1 is SQVTM and CDR2 is ANQGSEA in the germline V gene. The CDR3 has 14 residues. Deletions cut 5 bases from V and 1 base from J, with 15 bases between. The CDR3 DNA is TGCAGCGTTCTTACAAGGGTCCAATCCTACGAGCAGTACTTC. It yields the protein CSVLTRVQSYEQYF.

This clonotype appeared many times. The chain recombines TRBV12-3 or TRBV12-4 with TRBJ2-3; TRBD2 matches 7 bases. This CDR3 contains 15 residues. V lost 3 bases, J lost 1 base, and 4 bases stayed unmatched. The CDR3 coding sequence is TGTGCCAGCAGTTTCGGCGGGAGTCGCACAGATACGCAGTATTTT. This translates into CASSFGGSRTDTQYF.

V gene TRBV29-1 combines with J gene TRBJ2-7; D is ambiguous. Germline-derived CDR1 and CDR2 are SQVTM and ANQGSEA. The V and J ends lost 4 bases and 6 bases respectively, with 10 bases between them. The CDR3 extends over 11 amino acids. The CDR3 DNA is TGCAGCGTTGCCGAGGTGAGCGAGCAGTACTTC. Residues: CSVAEVSEQYF.

This clonotype was picked up a small number of times. V and J are TRBV7-2 and TRBJ1-3; possible D gene TRBD1, 6 bases. V lost 0 bases to trimming and J lost 4 bases, with 13 bases between them. The CDR3 length is 16 residues. Germline V lookup: CDR1 SGHTA, CDR2 FQGNSA. CDR3 nucleotides: TGTGCCAGCAGCTTAGCCAGGGGCCTAGGCGGAAACACCATATATTTT. The encoded protein is CASSLARGLGGNTIYF.